The sequence of this T cell receptor beta chain was determined in a study of control samples from healthy donors and cancer patients. TCRdb keeps only in-frame clones here, not all; method: immunoSEQ multiplex PCR. The sample carries 95,000 to 130,000 clones, more than 80% recorded once. Sequencing was carried out using PBMCs. The sequence was obtained from a woman in her 50s with colorectal cancer.

The CDR3 DNA follows: TGTGCCAGCAGTGATGGACGGCCCAACACTGAAGCTTTCTTT. This sequence encodes CASSDGRPNTEAFF. V and J are TRBV6-4 and TRBJ1-1; D call uncertain. The V and J ends lost 3 bases and 2 bases respectively, with 10 bases between them. Germline CDR1 and CDR2: MRHNA and SNTAGT. The CDR3 runs 14 residues.